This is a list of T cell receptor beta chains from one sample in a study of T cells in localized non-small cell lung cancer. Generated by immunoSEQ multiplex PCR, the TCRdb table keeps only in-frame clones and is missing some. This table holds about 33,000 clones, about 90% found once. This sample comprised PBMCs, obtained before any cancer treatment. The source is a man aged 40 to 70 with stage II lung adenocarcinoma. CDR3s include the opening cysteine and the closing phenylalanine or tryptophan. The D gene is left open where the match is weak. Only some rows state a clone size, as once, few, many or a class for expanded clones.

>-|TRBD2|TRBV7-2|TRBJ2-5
CASSSQREGVMETQYF
TGTGCCAGCAGCTCCCAGCGGGAGGGGGTAATGGAGACCCAGTACTTC
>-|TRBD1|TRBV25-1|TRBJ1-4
CASSGSTGSGEKLFF
TGTGCCAGCAGTGGATCGACAGGGAGCGGTGAAAAACTGTTTTTT
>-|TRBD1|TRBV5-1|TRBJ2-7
CASSLVSGTGLHEQYF
TGCGCCAGCAGCTTGGTTTCCGGGACAGGACTCCACGAGCAGTACTTC
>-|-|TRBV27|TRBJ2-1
CASRWGSGNEQFF
TGTGCCAGCAGATGGGGTAGTGGGAATGAGCAGTTCTTC
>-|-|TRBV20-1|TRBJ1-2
CSARSDYGYTF
TGCAGTGCTAGGTCGGACTATGGCTACACCTTC
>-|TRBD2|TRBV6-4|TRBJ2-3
CASSGGTSGREDTQYF
TGTGCCAGCAGTGGTGGGACTAGCGGGAGAGAAGATACGCAGTATTTT
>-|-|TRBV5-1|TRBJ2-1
CASSLEERPVDEQFF
TGCGCCAGCAGCTTGGAGGAGCGGCCAGTCGATGAGCAGTTCTTC
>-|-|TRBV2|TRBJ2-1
CASGGGRNEQFF
TGTGCCAGCGGTGGGGGGCGGAATGAGCAGTTCTTC
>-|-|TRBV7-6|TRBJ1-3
CASSPDGGMDTIYF
TGTGCCAGCAGCCCGGACGGGGGCATGGACACCATATATTTT
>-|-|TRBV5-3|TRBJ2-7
CASSRTALGSYEQYF
TGTGCCAGCAGCCGGACGGCTCTAGGCTCGTACGAGCAGTACTTC
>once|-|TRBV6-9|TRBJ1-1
CASSYRGGTEAFF
TGTGCCAGCAGTTACCGTGGGGGCACTGAAGCTTTCTTT
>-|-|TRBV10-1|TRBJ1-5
CASIRQLHQPQHF
TGCGCCAGCATAAGACAGCTTCATCAGCCCCAGCATTTT
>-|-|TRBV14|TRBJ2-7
CASSQDPSLAYTYEQYF
TGTGCCAGCAGCCAAGACCCCTCGCTAGCGTATACCTACGAGCAGTACTTC
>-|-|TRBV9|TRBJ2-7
CASRRGTSYEQYF
TGTGCCAGCAGACGAGGGACCTCCTACGAGCAGTACTTC
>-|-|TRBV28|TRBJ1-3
CASSLLKGDIGNTIYF
TGTGCCAGCAGTTTGTTGAAGGGGGATATTGGAAACACCATATATTTT
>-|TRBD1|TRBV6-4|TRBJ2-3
CASSDGTATDTQYF
TGTGCCAGCAGTGACGGGACAGCCACAGATACGCAGTATTTT
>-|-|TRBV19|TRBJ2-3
CASSDGSTDTQYF
TGTGCCAGTAGTGATGGCAGCACAGATACGCAGTATTTT
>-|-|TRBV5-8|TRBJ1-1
CASSLRGVNTEAFF
TGTGCCAGCAGCTTACGGGGGGTGAACACTGAAGCTTTCTTT
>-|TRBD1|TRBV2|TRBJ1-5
CASSVRQGRQPQHF
TGTGCCAGCAGTGTCAGACAGGGTAGGCAGCCCCAGCATTTT
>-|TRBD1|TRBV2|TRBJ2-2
CASANRGQGGELFF
TGTGCCAGCGCAAACAGGGGGCAGGGCGGGGAGCTGTTTTTT
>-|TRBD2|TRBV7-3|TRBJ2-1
CASTLGGSSYNEQFF
TGTGCCAGCACCCTTGGCGGGAGCTCTTACAATGAGCAGTTCTTC
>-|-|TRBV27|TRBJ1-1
CASRWTENTEAFF
TGTGCCAGCAGATGGACAGAGAACACTGAAGCTTTCTTT
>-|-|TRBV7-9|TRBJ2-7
CASRPPGGVIYEQYF
TGTGCCAGCAGGCCCCCAGGCGGGGTGATTTACGAGCAGTACTTC
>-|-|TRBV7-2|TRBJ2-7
CASSLMGVRQYF
TGTGCCAGCAGCCTCATGGGAGTACGGCAGTACTTC
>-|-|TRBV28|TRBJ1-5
CASILGSGNQPQHF
TGTGCCAGCATCTTAGGGTCGGGCAATCAGCCCCAGCATTTT
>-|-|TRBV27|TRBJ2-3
CASRQDLAGDTQYF
TGTGCCAGCAGGCAAGACCTTGCGGGGGATACGCAGTATTTT